The rows below give T cell receptor beta chains drawn from one sample of a study of CD8 T cells in Susac syndrome. TCRdb fed the immunoSEQ multiplex PCR reads into MiXCR, producing one record per CDR3 protein. Of over 100,000 distinct CDR3 sequences listed, just under 95% were seen once; the top ten hold 0.12%. The source material was CD8+ T cells from PBMCs. These receptors all come from a human donor in good health. Both conserved end residues are part of each CDR3. A D gene is named only where the DNA matches it firmly. Clone size is shown for a subset of rows, as once, few, many or a class of expanded clone.

>NA|TRBV6-4|NA|TRBJ1-4
CASRRTAATNEKLFF
TGTGCCAGTAGAAGGACGGCAGCAACTAATGAAAAACTGTTTTTT
>NA|TRBV10-3|TRBD2|TRBJ2-2
CAIGGGSGELFF
TGTGCCATCGGGGGGGGGTCCGGGGAGCTGTTTTTT
>NA|TRBV7-2|TRBD1|TRBJ2-7
CASSRGQGPNYEQYF
TGTGCCAGCAGTCGGGGACAGGGGCCCAACTACGAGCAGTACTTC
>NA|TRBV7-9|NA|TRBJ2-1
CASSLDSSVQNEQFF
TGTGCCAGCAGCTTAGATAGTAGCGTGCAGAATGAGCAGTTCTTC
>NA|TRBV3-1|NA|TRBJ2-3
CASSQVTDTQYF
TGTGCCAGCAGCCAAGTAACAGATACGCAGTATTTT
>NA|TRBV7-2|NA|TRBJ2-5
CASSLHRETQYF
TGTGCCAGCAGCTTACATCGAGAGACCCAGTACTTC
>NA|TRBV7-2|NA|TRBJ2-2
CASSRNGAGELFF
TGTGCCAGCAGCCGTAATGGGGCCGGGGAGCTGTTTTTT
>NA|TRBV18|TRBD2|TRBJ2-1
CAAGGREGRSYNEQFF
TGTGCCGCCGGCGGGCGGGAGGGCCGATCCTACAATGAGCAGTTCTTC
>NA|TRBV7-9|NA|TRBJ2-3
CASSLVSAGPDTQYF
TGTGCCAGCAGCTTAGTCTCGGCGGGCCCAGATACGCAGTATTTT
>NA|TRBV27|NA|TRBJ2-6
CASSPPVGSGANVLTF
TGTGCCAGCAGTCCGCCTGTAGGGTCTGGGGCCAACGTCCTGACTTTC
>NA|TRBV29-1|NA|TRBJ2-4
CSVELGAKNIQYF
TGCAGCGTTGAACTGGGGGCCAAAAACATTCAGTACTTC
>NA|TRBV7-3|NA|TRBJ2-3
CASSLTQRFQTGTQYF
TGTGCCAGCAGCTTAACCCAGCGGTTCCAAACGGGTACGCAGTATTTT
>NA|TRBV3-1|NA|TRBJ1-2
CASSQDPAGGRGYTF
TGTGCCAGCAGCCAAGACCCGGCGGGGGGTAGAGGCTACACCTTC
>once|TRBV29-1|TRBD1|TRBJ1-5
CSLVGTGGISQPQHF
TGCAGCCTGGTGGGGACAGGGGGCATCAGCCAGCCCCAGCATTTT
>NA|TRBV12-3/TRBV12-4|NA|TRBJ2-2
CASTLAMGGTGELFF
TGTGCCAGCACCCTAGCGATGGGGGGTACCGGGGAGCTGTTTTTT
>NA|TRBV4-3|NA|TRBJ2-2
CASREGTANTGELFF
TGCGCCAGCCGAGAGGGCACAGCGAACACCGGGGAGCTGTTTTTT
>NA|TRBV3-1|NA|TRBJ2-2
CASSQGSGSFTGELFF
TGTGCCAGCAGCCAAGGGTCCGGTTCTTTCACCGGGGAGCTGTTTTTT
>NA|TRBV7-2|NA|TRBJ1-5
CASSFLEGQPQHF
TGTGCCAGCAGCTTCCTGGAGGGTCAGCCCCAGCATTTT
>NA|TRBV20-1|NA|TRBJ2-2
CSARGRAGSTGELFF
TGCAGTGCTAGAGGGCGGGCAGGGTCTACCGGGGAGCTGTTTTTT
>NA|TRBV5-1|TRBD2|TRBJ2-1
CASSWGLDGDEQFF
TGCGCCAGCAGCTGGGGACTAGATGGAGATGAGCAGTTCTTC
>NA|TRBV2|TRBD2|TRBJ2-2
CASNARTGLTSGRYTGELFF
TGTGCCAGCAATGCCCGGACAGGGTTGACTAGCGGGAGGTACACCGGGGAGCTGTTTTTT
>NA|TRBV3-1|TRBD1|TRBJ2-3
CASSYQGVLSDTQYF
TGTGCCAGCAGCTATCAGGGGGTTCTATCAGATACGCAGTATTTT
>once|TRBV20-1|NA|TRBJ2-1
CSASKDGFPGNEQFF
TGCAGTGCTAGTAAAGATGGGTTCCCCGGCAATGAGCAGTTCTTC
>NA|TRBV7-2|NA|TRBJ2-7
CASSLASQGNREQYF
TGTGCCAGCAGCTTAGCGTCACAGGGTAATCGCGAGCAGTACTTC
>NA|TRBV20-1|NA|TRBJ2-1
CSASHRDSSYNEQFF
TGCAGTGCGTCCCACAGGGATTCGTCCTACAATGAGCAGTTCTTC
>NA|TRBV12-3/TRBV12-4|TRBD2|TRBJ2-1
CASRLPGGNEQFF
TGTGCCAGCAGGCTTCCGGGAGGAAATGAGCAGTTCTTC
>NA|TRBV7-8|TRBD2|TRBJ2-2
CASLLAEITGELFF
TGTGCCAGCCTACTAGCGGAGATAACCGGGGAGCTGTTTTTT
>NA|TRBV20-1|TRBD2|TRBJ2-7
CSARLSGGTPYEQYF
TGCAGTGCTAGGCTTAGCGGGGGGACCCCCTACGAGCAGTACTTC
>NA|TRBV7-2|TRBD1|TRBJ1-1
CASSYDRALNTEAFF
TGTGCCAGCAGCTACGACAGGGCCTTGAACACTGAAGCTTTCTTT
>NA|TRBV25-1|NA|TRBJ1-4
CASSSSDSLEKLFF
TGTGCCAGCAGCAGCAGTGACTCTCTTGAAAAACTGTTTTTT
>NA|TRBV19|NA|TRBJ2-4
CASSSGQGYIQYF
TGTGCCAGTAGCTCAGGGCAGGGTTACATTCAGTACTTC
>NA|TRBV29-1|NA|TRBJ2-6
CSVEDWRSLGVLTF
TGCAGCGTTGAAGATTGGCGGAGCCTAGGCGTCCTGACTTTC
>NA|TRBV11-2|NA|TRBJ2-7
CASSPSGLTYEQYF
TGTGCCAGCAGTCCCTCGGGACTTACCTACGAGCAGTACTTC